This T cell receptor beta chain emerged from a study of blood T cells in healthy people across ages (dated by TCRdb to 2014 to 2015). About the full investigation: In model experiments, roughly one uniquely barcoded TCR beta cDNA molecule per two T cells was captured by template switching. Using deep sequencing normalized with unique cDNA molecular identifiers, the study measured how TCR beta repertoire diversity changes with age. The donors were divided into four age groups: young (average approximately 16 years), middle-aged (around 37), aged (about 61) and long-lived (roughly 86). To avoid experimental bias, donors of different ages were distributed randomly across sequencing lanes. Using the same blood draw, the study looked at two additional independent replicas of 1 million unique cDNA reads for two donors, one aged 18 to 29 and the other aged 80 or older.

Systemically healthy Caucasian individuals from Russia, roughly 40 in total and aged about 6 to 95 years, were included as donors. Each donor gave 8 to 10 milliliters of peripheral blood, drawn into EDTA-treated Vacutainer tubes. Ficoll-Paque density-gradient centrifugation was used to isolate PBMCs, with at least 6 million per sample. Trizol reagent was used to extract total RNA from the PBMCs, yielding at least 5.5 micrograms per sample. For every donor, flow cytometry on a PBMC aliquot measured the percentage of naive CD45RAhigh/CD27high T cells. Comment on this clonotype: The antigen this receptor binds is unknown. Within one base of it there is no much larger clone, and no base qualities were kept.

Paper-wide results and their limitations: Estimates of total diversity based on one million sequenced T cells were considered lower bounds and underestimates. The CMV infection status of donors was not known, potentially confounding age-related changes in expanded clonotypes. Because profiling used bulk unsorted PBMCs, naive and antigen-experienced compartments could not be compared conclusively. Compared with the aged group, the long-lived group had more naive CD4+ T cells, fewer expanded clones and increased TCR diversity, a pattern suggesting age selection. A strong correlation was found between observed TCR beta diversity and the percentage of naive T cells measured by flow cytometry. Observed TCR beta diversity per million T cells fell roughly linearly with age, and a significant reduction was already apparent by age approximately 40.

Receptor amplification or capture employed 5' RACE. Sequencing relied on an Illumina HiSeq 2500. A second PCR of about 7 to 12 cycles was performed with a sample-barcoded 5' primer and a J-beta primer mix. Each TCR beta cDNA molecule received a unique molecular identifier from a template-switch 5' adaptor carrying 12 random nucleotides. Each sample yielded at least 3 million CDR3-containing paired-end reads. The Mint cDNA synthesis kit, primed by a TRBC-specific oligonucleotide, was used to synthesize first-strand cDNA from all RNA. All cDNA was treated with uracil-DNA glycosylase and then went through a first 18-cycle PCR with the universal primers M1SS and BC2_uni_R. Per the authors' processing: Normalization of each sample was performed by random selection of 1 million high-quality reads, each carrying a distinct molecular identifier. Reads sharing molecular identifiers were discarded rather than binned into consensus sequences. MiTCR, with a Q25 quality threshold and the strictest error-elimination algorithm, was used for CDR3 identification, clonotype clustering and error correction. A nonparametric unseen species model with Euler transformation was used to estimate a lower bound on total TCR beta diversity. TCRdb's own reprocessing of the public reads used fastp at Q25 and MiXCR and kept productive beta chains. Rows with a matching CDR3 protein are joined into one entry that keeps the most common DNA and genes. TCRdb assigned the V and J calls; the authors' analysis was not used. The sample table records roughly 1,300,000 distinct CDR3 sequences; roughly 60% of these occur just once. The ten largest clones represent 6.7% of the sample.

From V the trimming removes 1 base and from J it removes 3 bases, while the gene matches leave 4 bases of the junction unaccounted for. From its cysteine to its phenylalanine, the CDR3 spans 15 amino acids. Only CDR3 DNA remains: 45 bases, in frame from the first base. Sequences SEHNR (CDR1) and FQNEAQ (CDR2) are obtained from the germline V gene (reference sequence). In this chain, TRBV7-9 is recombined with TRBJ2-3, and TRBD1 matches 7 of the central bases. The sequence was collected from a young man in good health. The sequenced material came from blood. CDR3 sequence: CASSLETGRTDTQYF. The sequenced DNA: TGTGCCAGCAGCTTAGAGACAGGGAGAACAGATACGCAGTATTTT.